This entry describes one TCR beta chain. What it recognizes is unknown. This entry comes from a study of T cell clones after liver transplantation. Broader study findings: Circulating graft-donor-reactive CD4 TCRbeta sequences fell significantly post-transplant in 5 of 8 subjects. In two subjects, few donor cells limited the measurable donor-reactive repertoire.

This CDR3 is 17 amino acids long. Trimming took 6 bases from V and 0 from J, leaving 18 bases between them. Germline-derived CDR1 and CDR2 are MDHEN and SYDVKM. Profiling relied on immunoSEQ multiplex PCR, and the TCRdb table lists in-frame clones only, not all of them. The repertoire includes around 80,000 clones, over 80% of them detected once, and about 0.45% sits in the top ten. The genes are TRBV28 and TRBJ1-5; D is unresolved. The TCR sequence derives from a human patient who received a liver transplant. Some T cells may be provided by the graft donor. Specimen: CD4+ T cells from blood, collected 46 months after liver transplant. The CDR3 protein is CASSRTADYFSNQPQHF. Here the CDR3 DNA reads TGTGCCAGCAGCCGGACGGCAGACTACTTTAGCAATCAGCCCCAGCATTTT.